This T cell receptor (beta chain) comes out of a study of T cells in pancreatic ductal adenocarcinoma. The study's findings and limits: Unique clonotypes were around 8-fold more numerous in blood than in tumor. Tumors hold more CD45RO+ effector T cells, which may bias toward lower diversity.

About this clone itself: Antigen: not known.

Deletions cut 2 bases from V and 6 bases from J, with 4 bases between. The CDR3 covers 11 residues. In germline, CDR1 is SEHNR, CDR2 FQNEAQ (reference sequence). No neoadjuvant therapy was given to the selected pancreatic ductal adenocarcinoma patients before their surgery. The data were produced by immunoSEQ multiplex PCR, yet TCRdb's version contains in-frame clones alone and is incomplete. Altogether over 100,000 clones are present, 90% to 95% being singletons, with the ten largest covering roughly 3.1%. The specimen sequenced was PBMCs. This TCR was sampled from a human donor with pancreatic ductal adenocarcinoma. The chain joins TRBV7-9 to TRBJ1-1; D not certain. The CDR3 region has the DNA TGTGCCAGCAGCTTACTCGCTGAAGCTTTCTTT. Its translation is CASSLLAEAFF. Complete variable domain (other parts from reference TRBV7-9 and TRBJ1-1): DTGVSQNPRHKITKRGQNVTFRCDPISEHNRLYWYRQTLGQGPEFLTYFQNEAQLEKSRLLSDRFSAERPKGSFSTLEIQRTEQGDSAMYLCASSLLAEAFFGQGTRLTVV.